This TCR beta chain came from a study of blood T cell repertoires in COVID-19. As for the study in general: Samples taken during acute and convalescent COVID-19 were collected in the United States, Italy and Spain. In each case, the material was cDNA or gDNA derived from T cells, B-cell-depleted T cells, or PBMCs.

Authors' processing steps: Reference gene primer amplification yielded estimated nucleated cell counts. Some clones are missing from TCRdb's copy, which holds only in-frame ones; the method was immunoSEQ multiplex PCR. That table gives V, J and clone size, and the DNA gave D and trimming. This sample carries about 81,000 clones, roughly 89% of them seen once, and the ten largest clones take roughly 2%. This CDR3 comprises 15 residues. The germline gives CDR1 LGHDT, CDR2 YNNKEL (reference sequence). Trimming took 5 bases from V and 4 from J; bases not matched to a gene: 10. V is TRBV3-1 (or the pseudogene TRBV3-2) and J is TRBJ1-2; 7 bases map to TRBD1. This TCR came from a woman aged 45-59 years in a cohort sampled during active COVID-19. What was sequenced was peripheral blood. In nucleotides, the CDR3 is TGTGCCAGCAGCAAAGGGGACAGAAGGCCCTATGGCTACACCTTC. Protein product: CASSKGDRRPYGYTF.